Following are 6 T cell receptor beta chains from one sample sequenced in a study of T cells in women clearing cervical HPV infection. Sequenced by immunoSEQ multiplex PCR; TCRdb stores in-frame clones only, minus some. The repertoire shows roughly 20,000 clones; the top ten hold around 5%. The sequenced sample was blood buffy coat. These receptor sequences come from a woman between 18 and 70 years old with a cervical HPV16 infection that either progressed to CIN3+ or cleared (not recorded which).

To note about this clone: The read comes to an end 3 residues before the CDR3 does, leaving the germline J gene to fill in the end. V is TRBV20-1 and J is TRBJ2-5; TRBD1 might be the D (6 bases). V lost 0 bases, J lost 2 bases, and 10 bases lay in between. CDR1 and CDR2 from the germline V gene are DFQATT and SNEGSKA (reference sequence). The CDR3 is 14 residues long. The CDR3 here is CSARDPRGQETQYF. The CDR3 DNA, read in part, is TGCAGTGCTAGAGATCCCAGGGGACAAGAGACC.

On this clone itself: The read ends 3 residues before the CDR3 terminus; that terminus is restored from the germline J gene. The chain carries TRBV30 and TRBJ1-4; 7 bases align to TRBD1. This CDR3 is 13 amino acids long. Germline lookup yields CDR1 GTSNPN and CDR2 SVGIG (reference sequence). CDR3 in amino acids: CAWSAEGASPLFF. Incomplete CDR3 DNA: TGTGCCTGGAGTGCCGAGGGGGCCTCACCA.

Points on this clone: Relative to the germline gene, one junction end is altered; a read error may explain this. The covered CDR3 bases are TGTGCCGGCAGCCAAGTAAGAAACTACGAC. Protein sequence: CAGSQVRNYD. The full CDR3 protein is CAGSQVRNYDYTF. This sequence joins TRBV14 and TRBJ1-2, with no clear D. The read comes to an end 3 residues before the CDR3 does, leaving the germline J gene to fill in the end. Per the germline V gene, CDR1 is SGHDN and CDR2 is FVKESK. The CDR3 is 13 amino acids.

A remark on this clone: The junction shows a germline mismatch at one end, possibly a read error. The read gets to within 3 residues of the CDR3 end, and the germline J gene fills in the rest. The gene calls are TRBV4-2 and TRBJ2-3; 9 nucleotides line up with TRBD2. The CDR3 consists of 16 residues. In germline, CDR1 is LGHNA, CDR2 YNFKEQ. This CDR3 reads CASSPLSGGDTDTQYF. Partial CDR3 DNA: TGCGCCAGCAGCCCCCTTAGCGGGGGAGACACAGATACG.

In the case of this clone: The CDR3 end is not reached by the read, which stops 3 residues before it; the germline J gene fills it in. The chain links TRBV19 to TRBJ2-3; 7 nucleotides agree with TRBD1. Germline V gives CDR1 LNHDA, CDR2 SQIVND (reference sequence). The CDR3 spans 16 residues. The V gene end was trimmed by 3 bases and the J gene end by 5 bases; junction bases not matched to a gene: 11. The CDR3 DNA, read in part, is TGTGCCAGTAGTATTAATCTAGGGCAGGGGGAAGATACG. Residues: CASSINLGQGEDT. The CDR3 reads in full as CASSINLGQGEDTQYF.

Notes on this clone: The read ends 3 residues before the CDR3 terminus; that terminus is restored from the germline J gene. V usage is TRBV20-1 and J usage is TRBJ2-5; D is unresolved. Germline V gives CDR1 DFQATT, CDR2 SNEGSKA (reference sequence). The length of the CDR3 is 14 residues. Trimming took off 1 base at V and 7 bases at J, with 16 bases between the two ends. CDR3 protein: CSARALAERWTQYF. The CDR3 DNA, read in part, is TGCAGTGCTAGAGCCCTCGCTGAGAGGTGGACC.